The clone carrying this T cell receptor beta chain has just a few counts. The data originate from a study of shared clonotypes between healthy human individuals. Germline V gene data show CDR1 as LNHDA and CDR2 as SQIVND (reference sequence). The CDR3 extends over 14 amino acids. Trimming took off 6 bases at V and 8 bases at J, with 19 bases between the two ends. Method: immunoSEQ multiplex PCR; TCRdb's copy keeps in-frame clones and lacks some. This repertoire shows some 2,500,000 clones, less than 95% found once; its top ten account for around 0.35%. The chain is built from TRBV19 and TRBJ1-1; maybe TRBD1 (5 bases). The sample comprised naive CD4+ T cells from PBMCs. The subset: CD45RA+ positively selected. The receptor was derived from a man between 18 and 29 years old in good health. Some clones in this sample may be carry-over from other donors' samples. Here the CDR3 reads CASSRLVQETEAFF. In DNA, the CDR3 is TGTGCCAGTAGCCGATTAGTACAGGAGACCGAAGCTTTCTTT.